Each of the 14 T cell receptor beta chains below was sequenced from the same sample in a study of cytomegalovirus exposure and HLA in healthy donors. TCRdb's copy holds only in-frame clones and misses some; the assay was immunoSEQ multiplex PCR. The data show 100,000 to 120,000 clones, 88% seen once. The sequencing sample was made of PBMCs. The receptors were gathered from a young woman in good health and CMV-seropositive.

The CDR3 here is CASSLDRGPVHTEAFF. CDR3 nucleotide sequence: TGTGCCAGCAGCTTGGACAGGGGACCGGTGCACACTGAAGCTTTCTTT. The V and J genes are TRBV7-6 and TRBJ1-1, with 9 bases matching TRBD1. The germline gives CDR1 SGHVS, CDR2 FNYEAQ. After removal of 3 bases from V and 3 bases from J, the junction contained 8 bases not matched to a gene. This CDR3 has 16 amino acids.

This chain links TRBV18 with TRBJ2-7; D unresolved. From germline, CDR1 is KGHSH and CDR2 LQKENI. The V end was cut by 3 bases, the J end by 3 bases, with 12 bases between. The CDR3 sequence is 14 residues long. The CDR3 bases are TGTGCCAGCTCACCGTACAGCACACGCTACGAGCAGTACTTC. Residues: CASSPYSTRYEQYF.

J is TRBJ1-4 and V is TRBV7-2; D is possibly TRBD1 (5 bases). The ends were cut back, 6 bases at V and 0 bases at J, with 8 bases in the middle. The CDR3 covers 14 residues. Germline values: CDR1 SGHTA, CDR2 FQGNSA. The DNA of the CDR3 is TGTGCCAGCAGGTCGACAGCAACTAATGAAAAACTGTTTTTT. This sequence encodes CASRSTATNEKLFF.

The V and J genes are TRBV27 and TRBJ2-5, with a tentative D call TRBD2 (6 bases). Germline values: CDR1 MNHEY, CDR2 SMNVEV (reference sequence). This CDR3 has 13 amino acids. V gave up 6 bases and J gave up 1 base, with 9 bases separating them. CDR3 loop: CASSIGGQETQYF. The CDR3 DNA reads TGTGCCAGCAGCATCGGGGGCCAAGAGACCCAGTACTTC.

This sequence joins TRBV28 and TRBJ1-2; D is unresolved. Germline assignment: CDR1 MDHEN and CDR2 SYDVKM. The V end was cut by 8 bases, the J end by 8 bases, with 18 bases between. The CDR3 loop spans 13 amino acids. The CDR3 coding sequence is TGTGCCAGCGTGGCCGCCAGCGTAGGAGGCTACACCTTC. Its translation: CASVAASVGGYTF.

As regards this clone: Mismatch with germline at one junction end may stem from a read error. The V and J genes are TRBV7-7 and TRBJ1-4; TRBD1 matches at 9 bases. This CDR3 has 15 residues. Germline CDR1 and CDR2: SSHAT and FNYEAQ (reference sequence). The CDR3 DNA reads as TGTGCTAGCAGCTTCAAACAGGGGGCAGGGGAAAAACTGTTTTTT. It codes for CASSFKQGAGEKLFF.

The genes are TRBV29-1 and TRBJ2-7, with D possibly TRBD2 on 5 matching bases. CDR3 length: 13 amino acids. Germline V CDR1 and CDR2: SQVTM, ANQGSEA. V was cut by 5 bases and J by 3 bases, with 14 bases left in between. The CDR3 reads CSVNGGEDYEQYF. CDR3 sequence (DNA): TGCAGCGTTAATGGAGGCGAGGACTACGAGCAGTACTTC.

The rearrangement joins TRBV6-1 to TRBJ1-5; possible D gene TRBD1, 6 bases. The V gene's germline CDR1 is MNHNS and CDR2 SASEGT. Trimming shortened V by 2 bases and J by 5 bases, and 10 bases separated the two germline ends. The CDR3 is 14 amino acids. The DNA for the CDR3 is TGTGCCAGCAGTGAAAGGACAGCTTATCAGCCCCAGCATTTT. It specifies CASSERTAYQPQHF.

The CDR3 bases are TGTGCCAGCACGACAGGGCGCGGAGAGACCCAGTACTTC. Translation gives CASTTGRGETQYF. The chain couples TRBV2 to TRBJ2-5, with 7 positions matching TRBD1. CDR1 and CDR2 (germline): SNHLY, FYNNEI. Losses at the gene ends were 7 bases for V and 4 bases for J; bases not matched to a gene: 6. The CDR3 is 13 residues long.

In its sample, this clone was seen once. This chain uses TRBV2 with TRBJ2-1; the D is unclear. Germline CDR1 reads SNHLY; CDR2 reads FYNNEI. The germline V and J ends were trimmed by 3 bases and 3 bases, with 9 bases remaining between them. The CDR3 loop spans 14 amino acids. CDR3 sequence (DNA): TGTGCCAGCAGTGACTCAACTTTCTACAATGAGCAGTTCTTC. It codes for CASSDSTFYNEQFF.

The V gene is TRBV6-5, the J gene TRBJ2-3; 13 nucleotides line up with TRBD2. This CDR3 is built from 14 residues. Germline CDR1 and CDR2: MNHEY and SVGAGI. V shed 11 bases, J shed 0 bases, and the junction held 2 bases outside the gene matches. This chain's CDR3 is CAAGLAGSTDTQYF. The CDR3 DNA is TGTGCCGCGGGACTAGCGGGAAGCACAGATACGCAGTATTTT.

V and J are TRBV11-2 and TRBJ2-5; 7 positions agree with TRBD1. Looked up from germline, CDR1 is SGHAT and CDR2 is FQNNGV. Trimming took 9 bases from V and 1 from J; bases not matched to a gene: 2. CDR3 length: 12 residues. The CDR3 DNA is TGTGCCAGTAGGGACAGCCAAGAGACCCAGTACTTC. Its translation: CASRDSQETQYF.

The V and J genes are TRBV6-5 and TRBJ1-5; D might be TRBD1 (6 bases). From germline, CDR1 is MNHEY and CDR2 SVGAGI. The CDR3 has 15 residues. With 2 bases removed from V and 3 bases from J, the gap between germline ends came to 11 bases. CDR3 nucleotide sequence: TGTGCCAGCAGTTACACGACAGGCCTCAATCAGCCCCAGCATTTT. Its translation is CASSYTTGLNQPQHF.

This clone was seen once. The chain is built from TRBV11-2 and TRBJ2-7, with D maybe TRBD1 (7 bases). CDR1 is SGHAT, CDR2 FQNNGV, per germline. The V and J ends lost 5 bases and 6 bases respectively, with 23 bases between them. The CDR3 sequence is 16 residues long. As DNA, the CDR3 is TGTGCCAGCAGCAAAGCGGGCCAGGGGGGAAGTCGCGAGCAGTACTTC. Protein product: CASSKAGQGGSREQYF. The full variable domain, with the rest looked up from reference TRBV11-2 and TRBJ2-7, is EAGVAQSPRYKIIEKRQSVAFWCNPISGHATLYWYQQILGQGPKLLIQFQNNGVVDDSQLPKDRFSAERLKGVDSTLKIQPAKLEDSAVYLCASSKAGQGGSREQYFGPGTRLTVT.